This T cell receptor beta chain was found in a study of vaccination and CD4 T cells after COVID-19. General observations from the study: SARS-CoV-2-reactive clonotype medians increased from about 20 to 38, not significantly.

This sample's treatment: roughly nine-day PBMC culture with coronavirus spike peptide pools or control peptides (ViraFEST assay). Once obtained from cultured CD4+ T cells, the DNA was sequenced using the Oncomine TCR Beta short-read assay. A single record per CDR3 protein comes from TCRdb applying MiXCR to the PCR reads. The data contain about 15,000 distinct CDR3 sequences, approximately 50% of them singletons. Notes on this clonotype: Its antigen is unknown.

Source material: CD4+ T cells from blood, cultured in vitro. This clonotype was obtained from a human donor who had recovered from COVID-19.

The DNA for the CDR3 is TGCAGTGCTAGTATGAGGCAGGGGTACGAAAAACTGTTTTTT. Protein sequence: CSASMRQGYEKLFF. The gene calls are TRBV20-1 and TRBJ1-4, with a tentative D call TRBD1 (6 bases). Germline CDR1 reads DFQATT; CDR2 reads SNEGSKA (reference sequence). The CDR3 has 14 residues. V was pared by 3 bases and J by 8 bases, with 16 bases between.